Each of the 31 T cell receptor beta chains below was sequenced from the same sample in a study of blood T cell repertoires in COVID-19. TCRdb's table, derived via immunoSEQ multiplex PCR, lists solely in-frame clones and lacks some. This sample has 250,000 to 300,000 clones, with approximately 90% found just once. Sequencing was carried out using PBMCs or T cells enriched from blood (not recorded which). Source of these receptors: a woman aged 55 to 70 in a cohort exposed to, infected with or recovered from COVID-19 (not recorded which).

The V gene is TRBV15, the J gene TRBJ1-6, with no clear D. The CDR3 sequence is 14 residues long. Germline loops: CDR1 LNHNV, CDR2 YYDKDF (reference sequence). Deletions cut 3 bases from V and 7 bases from J, with 10 bases between. The CDR3 DNA reads TGTGCCACCAGCAGGACTCGCATAAATTCACCCCTCCACTTT. It translates to CATSRTRINSPLHF.

This chain links TRBV30 with TRBJ2-2; TRBD2 matches at 9 bases. Germline CDR1 GTSNPN, CDR2 SVGIG (reference sequence). There are 13 residues in the CDR3. V was clipped by 4 bases and J by 3 bases; unmatched bases: 0. The CDR3 here is CAWKRGDTGELFF. CDR3 bases: TGTGCCTGGAAGCGGGGGGACACCGGGGAGCTGTTTTTT.

The V and J genes are TRBV19 and TRBJ2-1; TRBD1 might be the D (6 bases). CDR3 length: 15 amino acids. Trimming removed 3 bases at V and 7 bases at J, with 16 bases between. Germline CDR1 is LNHDA and CDR2 is SQIVND (reference sequence). This CDR3 reads CASSIGLLRGNEQFF. The CDR3, as DNA: TGTGCCAGTAGTATCGGCCTCCTCAGGGGAAATGAGCAGTTCTTC.

This chain connects TRBV7-9 to TRBJ1-1; 7 bases fit TRBD1. Germline loops: CDR1 SEHNR, CDR2 FQNEAQ (reference sequence). J was trimmed by 4 bases and V by 8 bases; bases with no gene match: 7. CDR3 length: 13 residues. As DNA, the CDR3 is TGTGCCAGCTGCCGACAGGGAGGCACTGAAGCTTTCTTT. It specifies CASCRQGGTEAFF.

The chain combines TRBV7-8 with TRBJ2-4; 7 positions agree with TRBD2. CDR1 and CDR2 (germline): SGHVS, FQNEAQ. The ends lost 3 bases at V and 2 bases at J; junction bases unmatched: 4. This CDR3 comprises 15 residues. The chain's CDR3 is CASSLPGLSKNIQYF. Here the CDR3 DNA reads TGTGCCAGCAGCTTGCCGGGACTATCCAAAAACATTCAGTACTTC.

The chain uses TRBV27 and TRBJ1-6; 8 bases are shared with TRBD1. V dropped 3 bases and J dropped 8; count of bases not matched to a gene: 9. Germline values: CDR1 MNHEY, CDR2 SMNVEV (reference sequence). There are 16 residues in the CDR3. CDR3 bases: TGTGCCAGCAGTTTCAGGGGGCCCACTATGGATTCACCCCTCCACTTT. Amino acids: CASSFRGPTMDSPLHF.

The chain has TRBV5-1 and TRBJ2-1; 8 bases line up with TRBD2. This CDR3 is built from 15 residues. Trimming cost V 4 bases and J 7 bases; bases outside gene matches: 10. The V gene's germline CDR1 is SGHRS and CDR2 YFSETQ. The CDR3 loop is CASSGIAGGGNEQFF. The CDR3 DNA is TGCGCCAGCAGCGGTATCGCGGGAGGAGGAAATGAGCAGTTCTTC.

The CDR3 spells CASGSAGLDSLSGANVLTF. CDR3 in DNA: TGTGCCAGCGGGTCAGCAGGGCTTGATAGCCTCTCTGGGGCCAACGTCCTGACTTTC. The gene calls are TRBV28 and TRBJ2-6, with D possibly being TRBD1 (5 bases). This CDR3 comprises 19 residues. The ends were cut back, 8 bases at V and 0 bases at J, with 23 bases in the middle. Per germline, CDR1 MDHEN and CDR2 SYDVKM.

With regard to this clone: The sample holds other DNA sequences that translate to the same CDR3. The rearrangement uses TRBV7-2 and TRBJ1-6; D is undetermined. This CDR3 has 15 residues. Trimming took 3 bases from V and 5 from J, leaving 11 bases between them. The germline CDR1 and CDR2 sequences are SGHTA and FQGNSA. CDR3 amino acids: CASSFRDRDNSPLHF. CDR3 sequence (DNA): TGTGCCAGCAGCTTCCGGGATAGGGATAATTCACCCCTCCACTTT. The complete variable domain, with remaining parts taken from reference TRBV7-2 and TRBJ1-6, reads GAGVSQSPSNKVTEKGKDVELRCDPISGHTALYWYRQSLGQGLEFLIYFQGNSAPDKSGLPSDRFSAERTGGSVSTLTIQRTQQEDSAVYLCASSFRDRDNSPLHFGNGTRLTVT.

J is TRBJ1-2 and V is TRBV28, with 12 bases aligning to TRBD1. The V segment lost 2 bases and the J segment 7 bases; nucleotides outside the gene matches: 14. The CDR3 spans 18 residues. Per the germline V gene, CDR1 is MDHEN and CDR2 is SYDVKM. The CDR3 bases are TGTGCCAGCAGTTTAACTCTAGGGACAGGGGGCGCGATAGCTGGCTACACCTTC. Residues: CASSLTLGTGGAIAGYTF.

The chain uses TRBV6-5 and TRBJ2-5; possible D gene TRBD2, 6 bases. Trimming left V 4 bases short and J 3 bases short, with 9 bases between. This CDR3 contains 13 residues. The germline CDR1 and CDR2 sequences are MNHEY and SVGAGI. This chain's CDR3 is CASSLIAEETQYF. The DNA of the CDR3 is TGTGCCAGCAGTTTAATAGCGGAAGAGACCCAGTACTTC.

This clone was seen a single time. The chain is built from TRBV7-8 and TRBJ1-2; D remains unclear. The V gene lost 0 bases and the J gene lost 8 bases, with 13 bases spanning the gap. Germline V gives CDR1 SGHVS, CDR2 FQNEAQ. The CDR3 is 14 amino acids. The CDR3 here is CASSLAIESGGYTF. CDR3 DNA: TGTGCCAGCAGCTTAGCGATAGAATCGGGGGGCTACACCTTC.

The chain joins TRBV9 to TRBJ1-1, with TRBD1 as a possible D gene (5 bases). V lost 1 base, J lost 1 base, and 11 bases lay in between. Looked up from germline, CDR1 is SGDLS and CDR2 is YYNGEE. This CDR3 spans 15 amino acids. The CDR3 bases are TGTGCCAGCAGCGTATTTGGGGCTTCGAACACTGAAGCTTTCTTT. Amino acids: CASSVFGASNTEAFF. The complete variable domain, with remaining parts taken from reference TRBV9 and TRBJ1-1, reads DSGVTQTPKHLITATGQRVTLRCSPRSGDLSVYWYQQSLDQGLQFLIQYYNGEERAKGNILERFSAQQFPDLHSELNLSSLELGDSALYFCASSVFGASNTEAFFGQGTRLTVV.

The rearrangement joins TRBV4-1 to TRBJ2-3, with TRBD2 identical over 9 bases. The CDR3 is 17 residues long. The J segment lost 4 bases and the V segment lost 0 bases, leaving 8 bases of the junction unmatched. Germline V gives CDR1 MGHRA, CDR2 YSYEKL. The CDR3, as DNA: TGCGCCAGCAGCCAAGATCTAGCGGGATTCGGAGCAGATACGCAGTATTTT. Protein sequence: CASSQDLAGFGADTQYF.

CDR3 residues: CASSSLTSGTYNEQFF. CDR3 sequence (DNA): TGTGCCAGCAGTTCTCTGACTAGCGGAACCTACAATGAGCAGTTCTTC. This chain links TRBV27 with TRBJ2-1, with 9 bases matching TRBD2. Losses at the gene ends were 4 bases for V and 2 bases for J; bases not matched to a gene: 6. CDR1 is MNHEY and CDR2 is SMNVEV in the germline V gene (reference sequence). The CDR3 covers 16 residues.

The chain couples TRBV7-9 to TRBJ1-5, with a possible D match to TRBD1 (6 bases). The CDR3 has 13 residues. The germline V gene has CDR1 SEHNR and CDR2 FQNEAQ (reference sequence). V lost 1 base and J lost 6, with 7 bases in between. CDR3 coding DNA: TGTGCCAGCAGCTTAGGGGGGCTTCAGCCCCAGCATTTT. Translating gives CASSLGGLQPQHF.

The chain carries TRBV18 and TRBJ2-3, with TRBD1 identical over 9 bases. V dropped 5 bases and J dropped 4; count of bases not matched to a gene: 1. The CDR3 has 13 amino acids. From germline, CDR1 is KGHSH and CDR2 LQKENI. CDR3 bases: TGTGCCAGCTCAGGGGACAGGGCAGATACGCAGTATTTT. Amino acid sequence: CASSGDRADTQYF.

The chain combines TRBV20-1 with TRBJ1-2; TRBD1 might be the D (6 bases). The CDR3 is 11 amino acids. Germline loops: CDR1 DFQATT, CDR2 SNEGSKA (reference sequence). Written as DNA, the CDR3 is TGCAGACAGGGTTGCAGGTATGGCTACACCTTC. The encoded protein is CRQGCRYGYTF.

This chain joins TRBV5-1 and TRBJ1-6; D is unresolved. Germline assignment: CDR1 SGHRS and CDR2 YFSETQ. V lost 0 bases and J lost 8, with 6 bases in between. The CDR3 is 13 amino acids. For the CDR3, the DNA is TGCGCCAGCAGCTTGGGAAGCGATTCACCCCTCCACTTT. This sequence encodes CASSLGSDSPLHF.

V gene TRBV11-2 combines with J gene TRBJ2-3; the D gene is possibly TRBD2 (6 bases). Germline CDR1 and CDR2: SGHAT and FQNNGV. The CDR3 covers 14 residues. Trimming shortened V by 3 bases and J by 1 base, and 8 bases separated the two germline ends. The CDR3 sequence: CASSLASGTDTQYF. CDR3 nucleotide sequence: TGTGCCAGCAGCTTGGCTAGCGGCACAGATACGCAGTATTTT.

This sequence joins TRBV3-1 (or the pseudogene TRBV3-2) and TRBJ2-1; no reliable D call. The CDR3 is made up of 13 amino acids. The V and J ends lost 6 bases and 8 bases respectively, with 14 bases between them. Germline V lookup: CDR1 LGHDT, CDR2 YNNKEL (reference sequence). DNA of the CDR3: TGTGCCAGCAGGGATTTAAGCCGGGATGAGCAGTTCTTC. Translation gives CASRDLSRDEQFF.

The chain links TRBV5-1 to TRBJ2-5; possibly TRBD2 for D (6 bases). Germline V gene sequence: CDR1 SGHRS, CDR2 YFSETQ. The CDR3 sequence is 14 residues long. V lost 0 bases to trimming and J lost 7 bases, with 13 bases between them. In DNA, the CDR3 is TGCGCCAGCAGCTTGGGGGGTCCTAGCGCGACCCAGTACTTC. This codes for CASSLGGPSATQYF. The entire variable domain, with the rest obtained from reference TRBV5-1 and TRBJ2-5, is as follows: KAGVTQTPRYLIKTRGQQVTLSCSPISGHRSVSWYQQTPGQGLQFLFEYFSETQRNKGNFPGRFSGRQFSNSRSEMNVSTLELGDSALYLCASSLGGPSATQYFGPGTRLLVL.

The rearrangement joins TRBV6-5 to TRBJ2-3, with a tentative D call TRBD1 (8 bases). The germline V gene has CDR1 MNHEY and CDR2 SVGAGI. V shed 5 bases and J shed 1 base, with 13 bases lying between them. This CDR3 is 15 amino acids long. DNA of the CDR3: TGTGCCAGCAGTAAACAGGGGGGGGGCACAGATACGCAGTATTTT. Protein sequence: CASSKQGGGTDTQYF.

The chain uses TRBV19 and TRBJ2-3; D is perhaps TRBD1 (6 bases). V was trimmed by 8 bases and J by 2 bases, leaving 11 bases between them. Per germline, CDR1 LNHDA and CDR2 SQIVND (reference sequence). The CDR3 runs 13 residues. The CDR3: CASQGWNTDTQYF. DNA for the CDR3: TGTGCCAGTCAGGGGTGGAACACAGATACGCAGTATTTT.

V is TRBV5-1 and J is TRBJ2-5; no clear D gene. The V and J ends lost 4 bases and 3 bases respectively, with 19 bases between them. This CDR3 has 16 residues. CDR1 and CDR2 (germline): SGHRS, YFSETQ. Here the CDR3 reads CASSPGSAKSEETQYF. CDR3 sequence (DNA): TGCGCCAGCAGCCCTGGGTCAGCCAAGAGCGAAGAGACCCAGTACTTC.

This chain joins TRBV15 and TRBJ2-2; 9 nucleotides match TRBD2. There are 15 residues in the CDR3. The trim removed 0 bases at V and 5 bases at J, leaving 1 base unmatched. Per the germline V gene, CDR1 is LNHNV and CDR2 is YYDKDF (reference sequence). CDR3 DNA sequence: TGTGCCACCAGCAGAGAGCTAGCGGGAACCGGGGAGCTGTTTTTT. Its protein is CATSRELAGTGELFF.

The rearrangement links TRBV9 to TRBJ1-1; D not resolved. The germline V gene has CDR1 SGDLS and CDR2 YYNGEE. The V end was cut by 3 bases, the J end by 2 bases, with 8 bases between. This CDR3 has 13 residues. CDR3 residues: CASSAVLNTEAFF. The CDR3 nucleotides read TGTGCCAGCAGCGCGGTCCTAAACACTGAAGCTTTCTTT. The full variable domain, completed using reference TRBV9 and TRBJ1-1, is DSGVTQTPKHLITATGQRVTLRCSPRSGDLSVYWYQQSLDQGLQFLIQYYNGEERAKGNILERFSAQQFPDLHSELNLSSLELGDSALYFCASSAVLNTEAFFGQGTRLTVV.

This chain connects TRBV15 to TRBJ2-5; D possibly corresponds to TRBD1 (5 bases). With 1 base removed from V and 7 bases from J, the gap between germline ends came to 13 bases. CDR1 LNHNV and CDR2 YYDKDF come from the germline V gene (reference sequence). CDR3 length equals 14 residues. CDR3 protein: CATSRVGQFGTQYF. CDR3 DNA sequence: TGTGCCACCAGCAGAGTAGGACAATTCGGGACCCAGTACTTC.

V and J are TRBV5-4 and TRBJ1-2, with 8 bases identical to TRBD1. J lost 4 bases, V lost 0 bases, and 5 bases had no gene match. Germline V CDR1 and CDR2: SGHNT, YYREEE (reference sequence). CDR3 length: 15 residues. The CDR3 DNA reads as TGTGCCAGCAGCTTGGGACAGGGGAGGCCCTATGGCTACACCTTC. It specifies CASSLGQGRPYGYTF. The full variable domain, with the rest looked up from reference TRBV5-4 and TRBJ1-2, is ETGVTQSPTHLIKTRGQQVTLRCSSQSGHNTVSWYQQALGQGPQFIFQYYREEENGRGNFPPRFSGLQFPNYSSELNVNALELDDSALYLCASSLGQGRPYGYTFGSGTRLTVV.

The V call is TRBV7-3, the J call TRBJ2-5; 7 nucleotides match TRBD1. Germline loops: CDR1 SGHTA, CDR2 FQGTGA. The CDR3 consists of 16 residues. The ends lost 5 bases at V and 2 bases at J; junction bases unmatched: 11. The CDR3 spells CASSLLGTVSQETQYF. CDR3 bases: TGTGCCAGCAGCCTCCTCGGGACAGTAAGTCAAGAGACCCAGTACTTC.

This chain links TRBV27 with TRBJ2-7; maybe TRBD1 (6 bases). The germline CDR1 and CDR2 sequences are MNHEY and SMNVEV (reference sequence). CDR3 length: 15 amino acids. With 4 bases removed from V and 0 bases from J, the gap between germline ends came to 13 bases. The CDR3 DNA reads as TGTGCCAGCAGTTCACAGGGTTTCAGCTCCTACGAGCAGTACTTC. It yields the protein CASSSQGFSSYEQYF.